These T cell receptor beta chains were read from a single sample in a study of cytomegalovirus exposure and HLA in healthy donors. The repertoire was sequenced with immunoSEQ multiplex PCR; TCRdb's copy has only in-frame clones and lacks some. The table has hundreds of thousands of clones, nearly 80% seen once. Sequencing input: PBMCs. These receptors were taken from a male donor in good health and CMV-seronegative. Each CDR3 is given with its conserved first and last residue. A D gene is named only where the DNA matches it firmly. Clone size, where shown, is once, few, many, or a class for clones that have expanded.

abundance	d_gene	v_gene	j_gene	CDR3aa	CDR3nt
.	TRBD2	TRBV7-3	TRBJ2-1	CASSPRGSGLYDEQFF	TGTGCCAGCAGCCCCCGGGGTAGCGGGCTATATGATGAGCAGTTCTTC
.	TRBD2	TRBV9	TRBJ2-1	CASSVDSGRYNEQFF	TGTGCCAGCAGCGTAGATAGCGGGCGTTACAATGAGCAGTTCTTC
.	TRBD1	TRBV27	TRBJ2-7	CARGTGGNTYEQYF	TGTGCCAGGGGGACAGGGGGAAATACCTACGAGCAGTACTTC
once	.	TRBV9	TRBJ2-1	CASSVAGRGGAYNEQFF	TGTGCCAGCAGCGTAGCAGGCAGAGGGGGAGCCTACAATGAGCAGTTCTTC
.	TRBD1	TRBV6-5	TRBJ2-3	CASIGGRTDTQYF	TGTGCCTCCATAGGGGGCCGTACAGATACGCAGTATTTT
.	TRBD1	TRBV28	TRBJ2-5	CASSLRRTGRRGETQYF	TGTGCCAGCAGTTTACGCCGGACAGGGCGAAGGGGAGAGACCCAGTACTTC
.	TRBD2	TRBV6-5	TRBJ2-3	CASSPGTSVYF	TGTGCCAGCAGTCCCGGGACTAGCGTGTATTTT
.	.	TRBV7-2	TRBJ2-3	CASSLWGGESTDTQYF	TGTGCCAGCAGCTTATGGGGCGGGGAGAGCACAGATACGCAGTATTTT
.	.	TRBV5-1	TRBJ2-3	CASSLEAGERADTQYF	TGCGCCAGCAGCTTGGAGGCAGGGGAAAGGGCAGATACGCAGTATTTT
.	.	TRBV2	TRBJ2-2	CASSERMDTTGELFF	TGTGCCAGCAGTGAAAGGATGGACACCACCGGGGAGCTGTTTTTT
.	.	TRBV7-2	TRBJ1-1	CASSLRRDTEAFF	TGTGCCAGCAGCCTACGCAGGGACACTGAAGCTTTCTTT
.	.	TRBV4-3	TRBJ2-7	CASSQDYRGFSYEQYF	TGCGCCAGCAGCCAAGATTATAGGGGGTTCTCCTACGAGCAGTACTTC
few	.	TRBV25-1	TRBJ2-2	CASSETPVGELFF	TGTGCCAGCAGTGAAACTCCTGTCGGGGAGCTGTTTTTT
.	.	TRBV21-1	TRBJ1-1	CASSSSSDRGRGTEAFF	TGTGCCAGCAGCTCTTCCTCTGACAGGGGGCGTGGGACTGAAGCTTTCTTT
.	.	TRBV7-3	TRBJ2-5	CASSPGDRPTEETQYF	TGTGCCAGCAGCCCAGGGGACCGCCCTACAGAAGAGACCCAGTACTTC
.	.	TRBV4-1	TRBJ2-7	CASSQERSSAASYEQYF	TGCGCCAGCAGCCAAGAGAGGAGTAGCGCAGCCTCCTACGAGCAGTACTTC
.	.	TRBV27	TRBJ1-2	CASSSNRWSRYTF	TGTGCCAGCAGTTCCAATAGATGGTCCCGCTACACCTTC
.	TRBD2	TRBV5-4	TRBJ2-3	CASSFPASGTSTDTQYF	TGTGCCAGCAGCTTTCCCGCTAGCGGAACTAGCACAGATACGCAGTATTTT
.	TRBD1	TRBV5-4	TRBJ1-4	CASSSGQGREKLFF	TGTGCCAGCAGCTCCGGACAGGGGAGGGAAAAACTGTTTTTT
.	.	TRBV27	TRBJ2-3	CASSLRDTQYF	TGTGCCAGCAGTTTGAGAGATACGCAGTATTTT
.	.	TRBV6-5	TRBJ1-1	CASSLTLNTEAFF	TGTGCCAGCAGTCTAACTTTGAACACTGAAGCTTTCTTT
.	.	TRBV18	TRBJ2-5	CASSPPPGVETQYF	TGTGCCAGCTCACCGCCCCCAGGGGTAGAGACCCAGTACTTC
.	TRBD1	TRBV5-6	TRBJ2-7	CASSTWTGRTYEQYF	TGTGCCAGCAGCACCTGGACAGGGCGGACCTACGAGCAGTACTTC
few	.	TRBV6-5	TRBJ1-1	CASSSPGHPLNTEAFF	TGTGCCAGCAGTTCACCGGGACACCCCTTGAACACTGAAGCTTTCTTT
.	TRBD1	TRBV7-9	TRBJ2-7	CASSGQGSSYEQYF	TGTGCCAGCAGTGGACAGGGAAGCTCCTACGAGCAGTACTTC
once	TRBD2	TRBV5-8	TRBJ2-5	CASSKGLAGQETQYF	TGTGCCAGCAGCAAGGGACTAGCGGGTCAAGAGACCCAGTACTTC
.	TRBD2	TRBV13	TRBJ2-3	CASSLSGRAGGDTQYF	TGTGCCAGCAGCTTGAGCGGGAGGGCGGGGGGAGATACGCAGTATTTT
.	TRBD1	TRBV28	TRBJ2-6	CASSFAGGLLGSGANVLTF	TGTGCCAGCAGTTTTGCAGGGGGCCTCCTGGGCTCTGGGGCCAACGTCCTGACTTTC
.	.	TRBV19	TRBJ2-2	CASRGVVTGELFF	TGTGCCAGTAGAGGGGTGGTCACCGGGGAGCTGTTTTTT
.	.	TRBV21-1	TRBJ1-6	CASSKIAGALPDSPLHF	TGTGCCAGCAGCAAAATTGCGGGGGCTCTGCCGGATTCACCCCTCCACTTT
.	.	TRBV5-4	TRBJ1-2	CASSLEAGVAYGYTF	TGTGCCAGCAGCTTGGAGGCAGGGGTCGCCTATGGCTACACCTTC
.	.	TRBV25-1	TRBJ2-5	CASSVRDGETQYF	TGTGCCAGCAGTGTGCGGGACGGGGAGACCCAGTACTTC
once	TRBD1	TRBV10-3	TRBJ1-4	CAISVDRGEKLFF	TGTGCCATCAGTGTGGACAGGGGGGAAAAACTGTTTTTT
.	TRBD2	TRBV7-9	TRBJ2-5	CASSSGLEETQYF	TGTGCCAGCAGCTCGGGACTAGAAGAGACCCAGTACTTC
few	TRBD1	TRBV6-5	TRBJ1-1	CATKPGQVNTEAFF	TGTGCCACCAAACCGGGACAGGTGAACACTGAAGCTTTCTTT
.	TRBD1	TRBV19	TRBJ1-2	CASSILTGGAGSYGYTF	TGTGCCAGTAGTATATTGACAGGGGGCGCAGGGTCCTATGGCTACACCTTC
.	.	TRBV19	TRBJ1-1	CASSHQDTEAFF	TGTGCCAGTAGTCACCAGGACACTGAAGCTTTCTTT
.	TRBD2	TRBV5-1	TRBJ2-7	CASSLAVGLASEQYF	TGCGCCAGCAGCTTGGCCGTTGGACTAGCAAGCGAGCAGTACTTC
.	TRBD1	TRBV5-6	TRBJ1-2	CASSWGQTYGYTF	TGTGCCAGCAGTTGGGGACAGACCTATGGCTACACCTTC
few	TRBD1	TRBV18	TRBJ1-2	CASSPGLRQGGYGYTF	TGTGCCAGCTCACCAGGACTCCGACAGGGGGGCTATGGCTACACCTTC
few	.	TRBV11-1	TRBJ2-7	CASSLRRTYEQYF	TGTGCCAGCAGCTTGAGGCGAACCTACGAGCAGTACTTC
.	TRBD1	TRBV13	TRBJ1-2	CASSPGQGAWGYTF	TGTGCCAGCAGCCCCGGACAGGGGGCTTGGGGCTACACCTTC
.	.	TRBV5-1	TRBJ1-1	CASSLKLNTEAFF	TGCGCCAGCAGCTTAAAGCTTAACACTGAAGCTTTCTTT
.	.	TRBV5-4	TRBJ2-6	CASSLRPGLAGANVLTF	TGTGCCAGCAGCTTGCGGCCAGGGTTAGCTGGGGCCAACGTCCTGACTTTC
.	.	TRBV4-3	TRBJ1-5	CASSQDQGWQPQHF	TGCGCCAGCAGCCAAGACCAGGGTTGGCAGCCCCAGCATTTT